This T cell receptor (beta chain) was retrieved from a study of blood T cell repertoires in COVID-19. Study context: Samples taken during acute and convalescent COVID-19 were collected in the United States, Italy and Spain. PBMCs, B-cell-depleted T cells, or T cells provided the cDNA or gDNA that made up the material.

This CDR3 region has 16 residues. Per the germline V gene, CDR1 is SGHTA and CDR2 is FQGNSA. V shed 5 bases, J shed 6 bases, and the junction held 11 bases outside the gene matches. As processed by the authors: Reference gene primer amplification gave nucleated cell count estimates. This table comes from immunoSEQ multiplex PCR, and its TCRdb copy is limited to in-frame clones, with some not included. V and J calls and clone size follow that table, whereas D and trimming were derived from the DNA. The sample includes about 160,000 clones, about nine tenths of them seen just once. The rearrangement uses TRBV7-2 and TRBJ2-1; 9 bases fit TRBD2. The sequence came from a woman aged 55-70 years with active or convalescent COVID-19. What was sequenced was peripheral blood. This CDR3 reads CASSPRRGGATNEQFF. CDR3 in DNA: TGTGCCAGCAGCCCCCGGCGGGGGGGGGCAACCAATGAGCAGTTCTTC.